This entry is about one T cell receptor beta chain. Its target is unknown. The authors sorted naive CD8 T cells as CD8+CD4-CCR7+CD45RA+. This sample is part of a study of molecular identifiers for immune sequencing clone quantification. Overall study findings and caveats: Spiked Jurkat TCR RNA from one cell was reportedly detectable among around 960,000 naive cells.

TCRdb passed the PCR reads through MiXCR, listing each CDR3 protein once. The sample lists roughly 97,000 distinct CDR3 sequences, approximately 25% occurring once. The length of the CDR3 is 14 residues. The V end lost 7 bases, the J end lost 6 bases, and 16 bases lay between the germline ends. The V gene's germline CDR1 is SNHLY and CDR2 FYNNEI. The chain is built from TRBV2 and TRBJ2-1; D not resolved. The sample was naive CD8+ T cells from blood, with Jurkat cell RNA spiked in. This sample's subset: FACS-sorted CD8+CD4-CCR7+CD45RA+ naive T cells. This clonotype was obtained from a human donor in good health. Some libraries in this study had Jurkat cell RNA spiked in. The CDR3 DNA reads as TGTGCCAGCATGCTTCCCGCAGCTGGCAATGAGCAGTTCTTC. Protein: CASMLPAAGNEQFF. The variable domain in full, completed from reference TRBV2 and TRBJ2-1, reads EPEVTQTPSHQVTQMGQEVILRCVPISNHLYFYWYRQILGQKVEFLVSFYNNEISEKSEIFDDQFSVERPDGSNFTLKIRSTKLEDSAMYFCASMLPAAGNEQFFGPGTRLTVL.